This TCR beta chain was sequenced during a study of blood T cell repertoires in COVID-19. Study context: Sites in the United States, Italy and Spain provided acute and convalescent COVID-19 samples.

Profiling relied on immunoSEQ multiplex PCR, and the TCRdb table lists in-frame clones only, not all of them. There are some 150,000 clones in the sample; roughly 76% occur only once, and roughly 7.7% lies in the top ten. The sample comprised peripheral blood. The receptor was derived from a human donor with acute or convalescent COVID-19. The donor label of this sample is uncertain.

As DNA, the CDR3 is TGCGCCAGCAGCCAAGATCCGGGGGAGATCTATGGCTACACCTTC. Translating it yields CASSQDPGEIYGYTF. This chain joins TRBV4-1 and TRBJ1-2, with D possibly being TRBD1 (5 bases). Germline CDR1 is MGHRA and CDR2 is YSYEKL. This CDR3 is built from 15 residues. V shed 0 bases and J shed 4 bases, with 12 bases lying between them.